Reported below is one TCR beta chain. This entry is derived from a study of blood T cell repertoires in COVID-19. Study context: The United States, Italy and Spain were the sources of the acute and convalescent COVID-19 samples. From T cells, B-cell-depleted T cells, or PBMCs came the material, which was cDNA or gDNA.

The germline V gene has CDR1 LNHDA and CDR2 SQIVND (reference sequence). The CDR3 totals 14 residues. V shed 6 bases and J 5 bases; nucleotides not matched to a gene: 9. Source study methods: Amplification of reference gene primers provided the estimated nucleated cell counts. Repertoires were generated with immunoSEQ multiplex PCR, while TCRdb's copy carries only in-frame clones and drops some. V, J and clone size reflect that table, while D and trimming were determined from the DNA. The table lists fewer than 80,000 clones, 90% of them singletons. This receptor was obtained from a woman older than 75 with active or convalescent COVID-19. The gene calls are TRBV19 and TRBJ1-1; 7 positions agree with TRBD1. The sequencing sample was made of peripheral blood. Here the CDR3 reads CASRPRQGETEAFF. In DNA, the CDR3 is TGTGCCAGTAGACCGAGACAGGGCGAAACTGAAGCTTTCTTT.